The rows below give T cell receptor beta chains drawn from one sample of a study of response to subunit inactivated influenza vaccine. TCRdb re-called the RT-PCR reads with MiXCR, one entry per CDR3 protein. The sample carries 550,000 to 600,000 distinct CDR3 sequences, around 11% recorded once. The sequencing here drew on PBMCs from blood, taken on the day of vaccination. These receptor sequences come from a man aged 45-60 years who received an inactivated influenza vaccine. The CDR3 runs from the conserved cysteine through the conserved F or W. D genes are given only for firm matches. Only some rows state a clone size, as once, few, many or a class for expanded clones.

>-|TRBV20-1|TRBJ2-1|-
TGCAGTGCTAGGTCCGTCCAGAGGTATGAGCAGTTCTTC
CSARSVQRYEQFF
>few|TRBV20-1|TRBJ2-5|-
TGCAGTGCTAGCCGTGGGGCCTTAGAGACCCAGTACTTC
CSASRGALETQYF
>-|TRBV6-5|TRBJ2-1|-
TGTGCCAGCCTGGGACTCAATGAGCAGTTCTTC
CASLGLNEQFF
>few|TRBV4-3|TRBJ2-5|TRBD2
TGCGCCAGCAGCCAAGCTATGGGACTAGATCAAGAGACCCAGTACTTC
CASSQAMGLDQETQYF
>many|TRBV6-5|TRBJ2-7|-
TGTGCCAGCAGTTTCGACAGCTACTCCTACGAGCAGTACTTC
CASSFDSYSYEQYF
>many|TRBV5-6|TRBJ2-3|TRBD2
TGTGCCAGCAGCTGGAAAGCGGGGGCCCCTAGCACAGATACGCAGTATTTT
CASSWKAGAPSTDTQYF
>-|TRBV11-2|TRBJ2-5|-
TGTGCCAGCAGAGGGTTACAGGGACCGCTCGGCGAGACCCAGTACTTC
CASRGLQGPLGETQYF
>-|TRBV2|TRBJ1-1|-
TGTGCCAGCAGTGAACAGGGAAGGATGAACACTGAAGCTTTCTTT
CASSEQGRMNTEAFF
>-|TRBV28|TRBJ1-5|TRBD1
TGTGCCAGCATCCCGACCGGACAGGGGATAATTCAGCCCCAGCATTTT
CASIPTGQGIIQPQHF
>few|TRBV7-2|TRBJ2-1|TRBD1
TGTGCCAGCAGCCCCCAGGGGGCGACGAATGAGCAGTTCTTC
CASSPQGATNEQFF
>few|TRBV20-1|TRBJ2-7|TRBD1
TGCAGTGCTCCCTCGGCCGACAGGGGTCTCTACGAGCAGTACTTC
CSAPSADRGLYEQYF
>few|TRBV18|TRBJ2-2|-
TGTGCCAGCTCACCTAGACTGAACACCGGGGAGCTGTTTTTT
CASSPRLNTGELFF
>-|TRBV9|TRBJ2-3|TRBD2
TGTGCCAGCAGCGTAGCTCTGGGGACTACCGGCACAGATACGCAGTATTTT
CASSVALGTTGTDTQYF
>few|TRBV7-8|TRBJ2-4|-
TGTGCCAGCAGCTTAGTCTTGGCAGGGAACATTCAGTACTTC
CASSLVLAGNIQYF
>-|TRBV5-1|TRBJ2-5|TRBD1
TGCGCCAGCTACGACAGGGTAGGGGAGACCCAGTACTTC
CASYDRVGETQYF
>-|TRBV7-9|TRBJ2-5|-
TGTGCCAGCAGCGCACGGACCGGCTGGGAGACCCAGTACTTC
CASSARTGWETQYF
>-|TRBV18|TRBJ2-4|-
TGTGCCAGCTCACCACAATTCACTAGACAAATCAAAAACATTCAGTACTTC
CASSPQFTRQIKNIQYF
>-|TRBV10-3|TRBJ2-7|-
TGTGCCATCAGTGAGTTTGGCGGGGGCGGTTACGAGCAGTACTTC
CAISEFGGGGYEQYF
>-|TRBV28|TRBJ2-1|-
TGTGCCAGCAGTTTAAGGCTCGGCGGGGATGAGCAGTTCTTC
CASSLRLGGDEQFF
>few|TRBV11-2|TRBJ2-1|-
TGTGCCAGCAGCTTAACCCGTGTCCAGCAGTTCTTC
CASSLTRVQQFF
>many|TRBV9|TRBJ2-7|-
TGTGCCAGCAGCGCGTCGGCGGAGCAGTACTTC
CASSASAEQYF
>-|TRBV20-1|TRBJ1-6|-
TGCAGTGCTAGAGATGAAGAGGGTACGAGATCACCCGTGGGACTTTCACCCCTCCACTTT
CSARDEEGTRSPVGLSPLHF
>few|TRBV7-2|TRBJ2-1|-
TGTGCCAGCAGCATCATTTACAATGAGCAGTTCTTC
CASSIIYNEQFF
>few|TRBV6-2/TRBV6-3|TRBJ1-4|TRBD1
TGTGCCAGCAGCTCCCTTCGAGGGGGCGCGGAAAAACTGTTTTTT
CASSSLRGGAEKLFF
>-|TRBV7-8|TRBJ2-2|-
TGTGCCAGCAGCTTAGTGAAGTTGCCCGGGGAGCTGTTTTTT
CASSLVKLPGELFF
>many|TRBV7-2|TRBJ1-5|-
TGTGCCAGCAGCACCGCGGGCTTTTATAGCAATCAGCCCCAGCATTTT
CASSTAGFYSNQPQHF
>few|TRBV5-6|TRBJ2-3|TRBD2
TGTGCCAGCAGCGACATGGGACTAGCGGGAGGCACAGATACGCAGTATTTT
CASSDMGLAGGTDTQYF
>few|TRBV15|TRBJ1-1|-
TGTGCCACCAGCAGAGATTTAAGGAATTCTGGCACTGAAGCTTTCTTT
CATSRDLRNSGTEAFF
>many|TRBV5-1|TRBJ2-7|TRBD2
TGCGCCAGCAGCCCCGGGCCTAGCGGGAACTACGAGCAGTACTTC
CASSPGPSGNYEQYF
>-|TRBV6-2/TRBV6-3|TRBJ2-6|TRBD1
TGTGCCAGCAGTAAGACAGGGGGCGGATCTGGGGCCAACGTCCTGACTTTC
CASSKTGGGSGANVLTF
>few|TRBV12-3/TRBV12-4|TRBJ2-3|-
TGTGCCTCTGGTTCATGGGATACGCAGTATTTT
CASGSWDTQYF
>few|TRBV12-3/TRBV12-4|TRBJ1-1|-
TGTGCCAGCAGGGTGGACAAGGGGTATACTGAAGCTTTCTTT
CASRVDKGYTEAFF
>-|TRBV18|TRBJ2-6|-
TGTGCCAGCTCACCACAGTACTCTGGGGCCAACGTCCTGACTTTC
CASSPQYSGANVLTF
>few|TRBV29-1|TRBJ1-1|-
TGCAGCGCCGATGGACAGATGAACACTGAAGCTTTCTTT
CSADGQMNTEAFF
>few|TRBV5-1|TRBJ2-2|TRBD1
TGCGCCAGCAGGGAGCCGGGACAGGGGAGCACCGGGGAGCTGTTTTTT
CASREPGQGSTGELFF
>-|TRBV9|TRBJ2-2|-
TGTGCCAGCAGCCCCCTTGGGGCCTCGAACACCGGGGAGCTGTTTTTT
CASSPLGASNTGELFF
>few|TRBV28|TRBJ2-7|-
TGTGCCAGCAGTTTAGTCGGGCGTTACACCAATTACGAGCAGTACTTC
CASSLVGRYTNYEQYF
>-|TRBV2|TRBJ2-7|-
TGTGCCAGCAGTGTGGCTAATGGAATTTACGAGCAGTACTTC
CASSVANGIYEQYF
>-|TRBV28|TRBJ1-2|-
TGTGCCAGCTTCACAGCTAACTATGGCTACACCTTC
CASFTANYGYTF
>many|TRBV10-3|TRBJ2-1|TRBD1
TGTGCCATCAAAGACAGGGTGGGAGAATCCTACAATGAGCAGTTCTTC
CAIKDRVGESYNEQFF
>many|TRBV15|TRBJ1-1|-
TGTGCCACCACCCGAAGAGAGAATAACGCTGAAGCTTTCTTT
CATTRRENNAEAFF
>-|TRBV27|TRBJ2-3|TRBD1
TGTGCCAGCAGTTTCTTTGGGACAGGGGGCGCAGATACGCAGTATTTT
CASSFFGTGGADTQYF
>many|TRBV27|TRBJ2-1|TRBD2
TGTGCCAGCAGTTTAGGCTCTAGCGGGAGGTACAATGAGCAGTTCTTC
CASSLGSSGRYNEQFF
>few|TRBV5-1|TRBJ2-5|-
TGCGCCAGCAGCCCACACGTCGCCGGGACCTACCAAGAGACCCAGTACTTC
CASSPHVAGTYQETQYF
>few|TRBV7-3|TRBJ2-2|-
TGTGCCAGCAGCCCAATTGACTCCGGGGAGCTGTTTTTT
CASSPIDSGELFF
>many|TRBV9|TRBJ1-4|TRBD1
TGTGCCAGCAGCCCGGGGACAGGGCGGGAAAAACTGTTTTTT
CASSPGTGREKLFF
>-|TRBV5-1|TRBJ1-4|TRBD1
TGCGCCAGCAGCCCCGGGACAGGGCTAAATGAAAAACTGTTTTTT
CASSPGTGLNEKLFF
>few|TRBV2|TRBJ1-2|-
TGTGCCAGCAGTGGACAGAATTTCTATGGCTACACCTTC
CASSGQNFYGYTF
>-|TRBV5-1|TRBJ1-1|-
TGCGCCAGCAGCTTGGGATGGTCAGGGGAGAACGCTTTCTTT
CASSLGWSGENAFF
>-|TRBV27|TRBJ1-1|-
TGTGCCAGCAGTTTACTTGTGGGGAACACTGAAGCTTTCTTT
CASSLLVGNTEAFF
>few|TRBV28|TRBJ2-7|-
TGTGCCAGCAGTTTTTCCTGGACAGAAATTCCCTACGAGCAGTACTTC
CASSFSWTEIPYEQYF
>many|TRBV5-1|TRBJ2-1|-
TGCGCCAGCAGCAAACAATACAATGAGCAGTTCTTC
CASSKQYNEQFF
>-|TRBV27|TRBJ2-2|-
TGTGCCAGCAGCCCCTTTAACACCGGGGAGCTGTTTTTT
CASSPFNTGELFF
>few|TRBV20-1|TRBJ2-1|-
TGCAGTGCTAGGATCGGTATCTCCTACAATGAGCAGTTCTTC
CSARIGISYNEQFF
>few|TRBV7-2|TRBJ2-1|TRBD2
TGTGCCAGCAGCGTAACTAGCGGGGGGGCGAATGAGCAGTTCTTC
CASSVTSGGANEQFF
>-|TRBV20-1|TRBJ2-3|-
TGCAGTGCTAGGCCCGGGGCTCCAGCGCAGTATTTT
CSARPGAPAQYF
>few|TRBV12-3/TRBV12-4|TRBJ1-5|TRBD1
TGTGCCAGCAGCCCAGGGGGGTGGAATCAGCCCCAGCATTTT
CASSPGGWNQPQHF